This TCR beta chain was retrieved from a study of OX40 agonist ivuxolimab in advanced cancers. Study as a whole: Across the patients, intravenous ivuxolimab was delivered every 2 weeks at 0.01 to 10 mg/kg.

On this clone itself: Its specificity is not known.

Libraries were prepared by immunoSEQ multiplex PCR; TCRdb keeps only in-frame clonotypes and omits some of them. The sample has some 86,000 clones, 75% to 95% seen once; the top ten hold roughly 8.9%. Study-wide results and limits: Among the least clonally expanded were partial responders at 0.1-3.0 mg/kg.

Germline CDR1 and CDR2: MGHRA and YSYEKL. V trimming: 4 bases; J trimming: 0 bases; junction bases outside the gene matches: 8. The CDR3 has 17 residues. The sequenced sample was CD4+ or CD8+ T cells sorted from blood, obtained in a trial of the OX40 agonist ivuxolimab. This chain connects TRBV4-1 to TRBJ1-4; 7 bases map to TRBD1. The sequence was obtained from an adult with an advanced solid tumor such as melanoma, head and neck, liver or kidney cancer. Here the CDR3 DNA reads TGCGCCAGCAGCCGACGACTCCAGGGGGCAACTAATGAAAAACTGTTTTTT. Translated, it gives CASSRRLQGATNEKLFF.